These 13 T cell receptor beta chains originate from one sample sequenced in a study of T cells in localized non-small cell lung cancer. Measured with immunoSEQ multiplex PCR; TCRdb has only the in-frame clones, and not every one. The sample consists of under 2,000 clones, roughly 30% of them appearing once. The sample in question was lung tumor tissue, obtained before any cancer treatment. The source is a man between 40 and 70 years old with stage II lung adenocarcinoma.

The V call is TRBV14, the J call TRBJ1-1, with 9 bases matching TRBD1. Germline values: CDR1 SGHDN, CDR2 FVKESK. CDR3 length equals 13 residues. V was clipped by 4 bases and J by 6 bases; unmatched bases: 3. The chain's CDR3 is CASSPDRGSEAFF. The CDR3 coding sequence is TGTGCCAGCAGCCCAGACAGGGGGTCTGAAGCTTTCTTT.

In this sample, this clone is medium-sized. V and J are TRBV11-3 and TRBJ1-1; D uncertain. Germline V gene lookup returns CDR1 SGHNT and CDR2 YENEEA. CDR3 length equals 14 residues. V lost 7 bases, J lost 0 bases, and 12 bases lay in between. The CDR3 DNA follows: TGTGCCAGCACCGAACACGAGCTGAACACTGAAGCTTTCTTT. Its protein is CASTEHELNTEAFF. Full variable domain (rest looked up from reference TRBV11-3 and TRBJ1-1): EAGVVQSPRYKIIEKKQPVAFWCNPISGHNTLYWYLQNLGQGPELLIRYENEEAVDDSQLPKDRFSAERLKGVDSTLKIQPAELGDSAVYLCASTEHELNTEAFFGQGTRLTVV.

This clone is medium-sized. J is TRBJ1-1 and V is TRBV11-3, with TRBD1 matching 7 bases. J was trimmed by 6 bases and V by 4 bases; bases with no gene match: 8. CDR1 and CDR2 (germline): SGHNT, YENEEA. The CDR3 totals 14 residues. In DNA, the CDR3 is TGTGCCAGCAGCTGGGCCGGGACAGTGGCTGAAGCTTTCTTT. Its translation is CASSWAGTVAEAFF.

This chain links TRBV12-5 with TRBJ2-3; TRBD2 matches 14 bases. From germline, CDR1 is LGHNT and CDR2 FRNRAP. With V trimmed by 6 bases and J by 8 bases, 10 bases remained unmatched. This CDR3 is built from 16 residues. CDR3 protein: CASGPGTSGSGATQYF. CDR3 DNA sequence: TGTGCTAGTGGCCCAGGGACTAGCGGGAGTGGTGCTACGCAGTATTTT. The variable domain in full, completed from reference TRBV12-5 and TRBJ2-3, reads DARVTQTPRHKVTEMGQEVTMRCQPILGHNTVFWYRQTMMQGLELLAYFRNRAPLDDSGMPKDRFSAEMPDATLATLKIQPSEPRDSAVYFCASGPGTSGSGATQYFGPGTRLTVL.

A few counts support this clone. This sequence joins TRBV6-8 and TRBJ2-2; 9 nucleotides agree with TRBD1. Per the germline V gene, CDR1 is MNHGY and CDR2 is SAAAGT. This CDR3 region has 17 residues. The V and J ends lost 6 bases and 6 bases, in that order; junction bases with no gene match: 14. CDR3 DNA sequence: TGTGCCAGCAGCCCTCACCCACAGGGGGCGATGGCCGGGGAGCTGTTTTTT. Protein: CASSPHPQGAMAGELFF.

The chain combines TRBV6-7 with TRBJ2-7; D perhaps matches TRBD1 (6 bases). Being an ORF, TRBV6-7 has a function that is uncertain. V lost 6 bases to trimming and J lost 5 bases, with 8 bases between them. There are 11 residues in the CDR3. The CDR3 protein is CASSGTNEQYF. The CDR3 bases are TGTGCCAGCAGCGGGACAAACGAGCAGTACTTC.

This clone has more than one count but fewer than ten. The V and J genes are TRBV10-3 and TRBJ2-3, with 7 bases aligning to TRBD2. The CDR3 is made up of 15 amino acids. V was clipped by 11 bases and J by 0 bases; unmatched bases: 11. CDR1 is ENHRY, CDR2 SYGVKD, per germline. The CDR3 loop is CAARETSSSTDTQYF. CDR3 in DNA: TGTGCCGCCCGTGAGACTAGCAGTAGCACAGATACGCAGTATTTT.

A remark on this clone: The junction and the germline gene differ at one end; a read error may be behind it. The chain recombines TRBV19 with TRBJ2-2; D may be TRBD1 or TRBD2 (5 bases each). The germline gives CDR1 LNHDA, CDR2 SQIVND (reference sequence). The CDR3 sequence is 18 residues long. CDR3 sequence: CVSSPLGVQALNTGELFF. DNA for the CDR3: TGTGTCAGTAGTCCCTTGGGGGTACAGGCTTTGAACACCGGGGAGCTGTTTTTT.

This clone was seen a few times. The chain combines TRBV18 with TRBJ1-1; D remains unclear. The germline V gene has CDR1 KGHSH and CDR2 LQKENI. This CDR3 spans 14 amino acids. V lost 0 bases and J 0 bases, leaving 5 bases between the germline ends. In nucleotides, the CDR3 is TGTGCCAGCTCACCACCGTTCGTGAACACTGAAGCTTTCTTT. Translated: CASSPPFVNTEAFF.

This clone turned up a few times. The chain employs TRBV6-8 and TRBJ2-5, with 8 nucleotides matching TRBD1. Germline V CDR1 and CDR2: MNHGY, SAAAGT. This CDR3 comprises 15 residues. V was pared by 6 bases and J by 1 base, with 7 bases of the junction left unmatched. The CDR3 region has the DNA TGTGCCAGCAGCCGGACAGGGAATGGCCAAGAGACCCAGTACTTC. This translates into CASSRTGNGQETQYF.

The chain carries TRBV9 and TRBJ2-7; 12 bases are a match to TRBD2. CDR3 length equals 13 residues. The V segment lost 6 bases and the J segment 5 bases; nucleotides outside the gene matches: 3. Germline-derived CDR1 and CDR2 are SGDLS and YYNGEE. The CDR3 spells CASKLAGGDEQYF. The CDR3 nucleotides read TGTGCCAGCAAACTAGCGGGAGGTGACGAGCAGTACTTC.

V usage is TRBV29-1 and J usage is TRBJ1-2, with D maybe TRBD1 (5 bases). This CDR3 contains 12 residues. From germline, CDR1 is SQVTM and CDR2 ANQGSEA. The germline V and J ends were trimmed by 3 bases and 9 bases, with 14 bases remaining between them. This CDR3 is CSVDPGTSSYTF. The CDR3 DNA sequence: TGCAGCGTTGACCCCGGGACCTCGAGCTACACCTTC.

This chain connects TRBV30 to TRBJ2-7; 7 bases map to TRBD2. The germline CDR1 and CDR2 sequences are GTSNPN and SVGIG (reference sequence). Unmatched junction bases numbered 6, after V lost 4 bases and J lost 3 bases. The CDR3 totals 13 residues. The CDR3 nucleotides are TGTGCCTGGAAACGACTAGCCTACTACGAGCAGTACTTC. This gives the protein CAWKRLAYYEQYF.